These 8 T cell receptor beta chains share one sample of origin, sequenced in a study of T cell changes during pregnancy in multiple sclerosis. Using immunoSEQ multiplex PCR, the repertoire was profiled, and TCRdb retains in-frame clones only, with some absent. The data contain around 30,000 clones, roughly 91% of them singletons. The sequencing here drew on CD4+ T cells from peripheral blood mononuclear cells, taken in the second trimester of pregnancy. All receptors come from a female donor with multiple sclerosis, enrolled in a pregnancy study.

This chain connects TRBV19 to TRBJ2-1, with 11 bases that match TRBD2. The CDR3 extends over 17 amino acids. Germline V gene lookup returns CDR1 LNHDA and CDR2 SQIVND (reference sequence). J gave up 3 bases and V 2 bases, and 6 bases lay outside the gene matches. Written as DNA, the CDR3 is TGTGCCAGTAGTATATTGGGACTAGCGGATTTCTACAATGAGCAGTTCTTC. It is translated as CASSILGLADFYNEQFF.

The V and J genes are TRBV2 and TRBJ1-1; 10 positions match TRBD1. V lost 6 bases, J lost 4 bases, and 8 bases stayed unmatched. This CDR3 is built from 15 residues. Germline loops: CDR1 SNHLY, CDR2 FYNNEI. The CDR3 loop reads CASRPGTGAGTEAFF. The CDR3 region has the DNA TGTGCCAGCAGACCCGGGACAGGGGCCGGCACTGAAGCTTTCTTT.

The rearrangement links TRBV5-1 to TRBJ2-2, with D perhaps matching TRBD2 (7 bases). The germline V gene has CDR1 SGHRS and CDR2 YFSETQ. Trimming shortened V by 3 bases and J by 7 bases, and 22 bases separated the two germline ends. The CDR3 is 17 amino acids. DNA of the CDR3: TGCGCCAGCAGCTCCATCCCATTGGGGGGGCTGGGCGGGGAGCTGTTTTTT. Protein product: CASSSIPLGGLGGELFF.

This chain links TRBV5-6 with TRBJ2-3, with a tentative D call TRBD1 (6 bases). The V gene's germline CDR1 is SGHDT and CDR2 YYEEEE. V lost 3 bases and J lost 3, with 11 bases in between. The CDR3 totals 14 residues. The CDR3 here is CASSSITGTDTQYF. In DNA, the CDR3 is TGTGCCAGCAGCTCAATTACAGGGACAGATACGCAGTATTTT. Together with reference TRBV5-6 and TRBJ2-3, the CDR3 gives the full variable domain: DAGVTQSPTHLIKTRGQQVTLRCSPKSGHDTVSWYQQALGQGPQFIFQYYEEEERQRGNFPDRFSGHQFPNYSSELNVNALLLGDSALYLCASSSITGTDTQYFGPGTRLTVL.

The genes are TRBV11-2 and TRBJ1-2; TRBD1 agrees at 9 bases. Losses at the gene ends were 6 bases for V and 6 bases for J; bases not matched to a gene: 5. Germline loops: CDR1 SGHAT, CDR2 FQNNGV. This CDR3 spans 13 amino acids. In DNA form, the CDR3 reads TGTGCCAGCAGTCCAACAGGGGGCCATGGCTACACCTTC. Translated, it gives CASSPTGGHGYTF. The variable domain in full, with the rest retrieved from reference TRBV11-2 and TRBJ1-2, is EAGVAQSPRYKIIEKRQSVAFWCNPISGHATLYWYQQILGQGPKLLIQFQNNGVVDDSQLPKDRFSAERLKGVDSTLKIQPAKLEDSAVYLCASSPTGGHGYTFGSGTRLTVV.

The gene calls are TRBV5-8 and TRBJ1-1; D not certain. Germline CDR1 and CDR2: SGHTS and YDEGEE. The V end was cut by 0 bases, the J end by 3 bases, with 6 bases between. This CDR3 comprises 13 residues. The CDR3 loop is CASSLDQDTEAFF. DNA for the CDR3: TGTGCCAGCAGCTTGGATCAGGACACTGAAGCTTTCTTT.

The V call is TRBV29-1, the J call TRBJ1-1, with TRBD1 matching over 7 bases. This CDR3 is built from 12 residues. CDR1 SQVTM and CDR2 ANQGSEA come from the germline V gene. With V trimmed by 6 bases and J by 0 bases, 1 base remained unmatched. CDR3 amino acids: CSVGQMNTEAFF. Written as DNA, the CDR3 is TGCAGCGTGGGACAGATGAACACTGAAGCTTTCTTT.

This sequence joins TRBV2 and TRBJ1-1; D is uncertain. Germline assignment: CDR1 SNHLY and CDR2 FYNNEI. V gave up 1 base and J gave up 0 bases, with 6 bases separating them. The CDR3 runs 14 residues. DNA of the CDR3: TGTGCCAGCAGTGAAGTCGGGATGAACACTGAAGCTTTCTTT. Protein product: CASSEVGMNTEAFF.